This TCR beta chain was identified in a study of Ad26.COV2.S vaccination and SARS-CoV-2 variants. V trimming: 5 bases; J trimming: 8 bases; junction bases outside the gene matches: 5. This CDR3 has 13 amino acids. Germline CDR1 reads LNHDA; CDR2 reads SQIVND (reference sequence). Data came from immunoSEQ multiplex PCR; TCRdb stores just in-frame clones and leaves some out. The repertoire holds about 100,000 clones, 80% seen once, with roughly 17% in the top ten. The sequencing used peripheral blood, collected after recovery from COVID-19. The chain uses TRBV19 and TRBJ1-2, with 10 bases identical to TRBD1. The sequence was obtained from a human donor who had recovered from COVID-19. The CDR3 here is CASSPRTGGGYTF. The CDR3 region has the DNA TGTGCCAGTAGTCCGAGGACAGGGGGAGGCTACACCTTC.